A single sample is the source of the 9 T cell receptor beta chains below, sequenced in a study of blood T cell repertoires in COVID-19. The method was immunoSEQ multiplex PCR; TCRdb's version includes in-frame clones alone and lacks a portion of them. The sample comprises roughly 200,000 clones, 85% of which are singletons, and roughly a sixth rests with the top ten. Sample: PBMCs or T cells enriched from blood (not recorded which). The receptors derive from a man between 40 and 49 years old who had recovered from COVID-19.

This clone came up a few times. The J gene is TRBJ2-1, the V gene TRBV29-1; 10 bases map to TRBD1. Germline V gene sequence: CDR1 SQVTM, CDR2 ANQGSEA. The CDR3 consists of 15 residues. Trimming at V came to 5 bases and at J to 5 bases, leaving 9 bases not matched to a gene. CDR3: CSVLPGTGVHNEQFF. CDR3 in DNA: TGCAGCGTTCTACCCGGGACAGGGGTCCACAATGAGCAGTTCTTC.

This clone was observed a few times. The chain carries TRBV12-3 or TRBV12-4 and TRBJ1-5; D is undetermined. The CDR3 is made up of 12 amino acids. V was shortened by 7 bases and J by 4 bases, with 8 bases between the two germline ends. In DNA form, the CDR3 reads TGTGCCAGCACCCTAGATAATCAGCCCCAGCATTTT. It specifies CASTLDNQPQHF.

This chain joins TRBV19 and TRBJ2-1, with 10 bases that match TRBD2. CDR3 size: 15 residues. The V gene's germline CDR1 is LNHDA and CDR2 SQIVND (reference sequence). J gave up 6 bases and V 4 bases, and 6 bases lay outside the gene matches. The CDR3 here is CASSTRTSGANEQFF. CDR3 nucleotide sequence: TGTGCCAGTAGTACTCGGACTAGCGGTGCCAATGAGCAGTTCTTC.

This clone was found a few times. The CDR3 loop reads CASSLAGQGPYRGYTF. In DNA form, the CDR3 reads TGTGCCAGCAGCTTAGCAGGACAGGGGCCCTACAGAGGCTACACCTTC. This chain connects TRBV7-8 to TRBJ1-2, with 9 nucleotides matching TRBD1. CDR3 length: 16 amino acids. V lost 0 bases and J lost 8; bases outside the gene matches: 10. Germline CDR1 reads SGHVS; CDR2 reads FQNEAQ. Filled out from reference TRBV7-8 and TRBJ1-2, the complete variable domain reads GAGVSQSPRYKVAKRGQDVALRCDPISGHVSLFWYQQALGQGPEFLTYFQNEAQLDKSGLPSDRFFAERPEGSVSTLKIQRTQQEDSAVYLCASSLAGQGPYRGYTFGSGTRLTVV.

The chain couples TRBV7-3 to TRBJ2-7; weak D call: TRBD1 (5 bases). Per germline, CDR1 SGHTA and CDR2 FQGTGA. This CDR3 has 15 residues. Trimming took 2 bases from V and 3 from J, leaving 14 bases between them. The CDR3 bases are TGTGCCAGCAGCTTAGGGCAGGGAAGGGTCTACGAGCAGTACTTC. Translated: CASSLGQGRVYEQYF.

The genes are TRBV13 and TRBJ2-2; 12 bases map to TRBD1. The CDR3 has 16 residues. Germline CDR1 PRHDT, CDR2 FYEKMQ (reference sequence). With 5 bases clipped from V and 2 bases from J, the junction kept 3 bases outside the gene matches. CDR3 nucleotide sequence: TGTGCCAGCAGCAGGGGACAGGGGGCAAACACCGGGGAGCTGTTTTTT. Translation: CASSRGQGANTGELFF.

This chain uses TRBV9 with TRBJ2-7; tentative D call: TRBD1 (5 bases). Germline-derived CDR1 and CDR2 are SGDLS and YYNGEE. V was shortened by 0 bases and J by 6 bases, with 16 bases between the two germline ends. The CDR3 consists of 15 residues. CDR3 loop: CASSVVHDRTGEQYF. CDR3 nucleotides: TGTGCCAGCAGCGTAGTTCACGACAGAACTGGCGAGCAGTACTTC.

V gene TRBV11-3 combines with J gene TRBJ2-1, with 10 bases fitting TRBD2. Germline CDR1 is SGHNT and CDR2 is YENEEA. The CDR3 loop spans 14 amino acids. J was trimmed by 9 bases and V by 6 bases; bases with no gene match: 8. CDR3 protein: CASRKREGPGEQFF. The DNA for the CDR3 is TGTGCCAGCAGGAAGCGGGAGGGCCCGGGTGAGCAGTTCTTC. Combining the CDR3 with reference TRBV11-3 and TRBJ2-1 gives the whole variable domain EAGVVQSPRYKIIEKKQPVAFWCNPISGHNTLYWYLQNLGQGPELLIRYENEEAVDDSQLPKDRFSAERLKGVDSTLKIQPAELGDSAVYLCASRKREGPGEQFFGPGTRLTVL.

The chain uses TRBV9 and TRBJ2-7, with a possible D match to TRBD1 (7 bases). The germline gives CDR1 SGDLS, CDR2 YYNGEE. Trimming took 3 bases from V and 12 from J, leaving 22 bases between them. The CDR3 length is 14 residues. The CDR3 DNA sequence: TGTGCCAGCAGCGCAGGGGGGACCCTCGCCCCCCCGTACTTC. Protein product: CASSAGGTLAPPYF.